The TCR beta chain described here comes from a study of blood T cell repertoires in COVID-19. Looking at the study overall: Samples taken during acute and convalescent COVID-19 were collected in the United States, Italy and Spain. PBMCs, B-cell-depleted T cells, or T cells provided the cDNA or gDNA that made up the material.

The V and J ends lost 0 bases and 8 bases respectively, with 7 bases between them. The germline V gene has CDR1 MNHEY and CDR2 SVGAGI. This CDR3 region has 12 residues. In the authors' workflow: Reference gene primer amplification in the assay estimated nucleated cell counts. The protocol was immunoSEQ multiplex PCR, while the TCRdb copy is restricted to in-frame clones and leaves out a portion. V and J calls and clone size come straight from that table; D and trimming were deduced from the DNA. This sample has roughly 170,000 clones, with 84% found just once. The rearrangement links TRBV6-5 to TRBJ1-1; D perhaps matches TRBD1 (6 bases). Sequenced sample: peripheral blood. The receptor was derived from a man aged 35 to 55 who had recovered from COVID-19. The CDR3 nucleotides read TGTGCCAGCAGTTACTCCGGACAGGAAGCTTTCTTT. It encodes CASSYSGQEAFF.